The 27 T cell receptor beta chains reported below all come from one sample, sequenced in a study of blood T cells in healthy people across ages. For the second PCR, which ran for about 6 to 11 cycles, a sample-barcoded 5' primer and a J-beta primer mix were used. TCRdb independently ran MiXCR on the 5' RACE reads; one entry per CDR3 protein. The repertoire holds roughly 1,500,000 distinct CDR3 sequences, with approximately 38% as singletons. The sample comprised blood. All receptors come from a woman younger than 30 in good health.

The V gene is TRBV10-3, the J gene TRBJ2-5; TRBD2 matches 13 bases. This CDR3 comprises 16 residues. The germline V gene has CDR1 ENHRY and CDR2 SYGVKD. J was trimmed by 11 bases and V by 3 bases; bases with no gene match: 12. CDR3 loop: CAISDWTSGSVDEQYF. The DNA of the CDR3 is TGTGCCATCAGTGATTGGACTAGCGGGAGTGTAGATGAGCAGTACTTC.

This clonotype occurred many times. J is TRBJ2-5 and V is TRBV2; D is possibly TRBD2 (5 bases). Deletions cut 6 bases from V and 0 bases from J, with 14 bases between. This CDR3 is 15 amino acids long. CDR1 and CDR2 from the germline V gene are SNHLY and FYNNEI. The CDR3: CASRGERRYQETQYF. The CDR3, as DNA: TGTGCCAGCAGGGGCGAGCGGCGATACCAAGAGACCCAGTACTTC.

The chain uses TRBV12-3 or TRBV12-4 and TRBJ1-1; D is uncertain. Trimming cost V 7 bases and J 2 bases, with 14 bases left between them. The CDR3 runs to 14 residues. The CDR3 region is CASTPRASNTEAFF. The CDR3 nucleotides read TGTGCCAGCACCCCACGGGCATCTAACACTGAAGCTTTCTTT.

The V call is TRBV2, the J call TRBJ2-1, with D maybe TRBD1 (7 bases). The germline gives CDR1 SNHLY, CDR2 FYNNEI. V gave up 10 bases and J gave up 4 bases, with 11 bases separating them. The CDR3 has 12 residues. The CDR3 DNA is TGTGCCATCAGGGGGGTATACAATGAGCAGTTCTTC. This codes for CAIRGVYNEQFF.

The chain combines TRBV5-1 with TRBJ2-1; D possibly corresponds to TRBD2 (6 bases). The J call may be faulty, since TRBJ2-7 better matches the DNA end. Germline values: CDR1 SGHRS, CDR2 YFSETQ. This CDR3 spans 14 amino acids. The CDR3 DNA follows: TGCGCCAGCAGCCCCGTCGGGGGATACAATGAGCAGTACTTC. Protein product: CASSPVGGYNEQYF.

This clonotype has just one count. The rearrangement links TRBV2 to TRBJ1-2; no firm D call. This CDR3 region has 13 residues. Deletions cut 8 bases from V and 4 bases from J, with 14 bases between. CDR1 is SNHLY, CDR2 FYNNEI, per germline. The CDR3 here is CASGRTDPYGYTF. As DNA, the CDR3 is TGTGCCAGCGGCCGGACTGATCCCTATGGCTACACCTTC. Full variable domain (rest looked up from reference TRBV2 and TRBJ1-2): EPEVTQTPSHQVTQMGQEVILRCVPISNHLYFYWYRQILGQKVEFLVSFYNNEISEKSEIFDDQFSVERPDGSNFTLKIRSTKLEDSAMYFCASGRTDPYGYTFGSGTRLTVV.

The rearrangement links TRBV7-8 to TRBJ2-5; D unresolved. V dropped 5 bases and J dropped 2 bases, with 12 bases sitting between them. The CDR3 runs to 14 residues. Germline lookup yields CDR1 SGHVS and CDR2 FQNEAQ. The CDR3 loop reads CASSLRLFQETQYF. CDR3 bases: TGTGCCAGCAGCCTTCGACTGTTTCAAGAGACCCAGTACTTC.

This sequence joins TRBV4-1 and TRBJ2-2; D remains ambiguous. The germline V gene has CDR1 MGHRA and CDR2 YSYEKL. The CDR3 extends over 17 amino acids. Trimming left V 0 bases short and J 5 bases short, with 16 bases between. The CDR3 sequence: CASSQDSSRPRTGELFF. CDR3 nucleotides: TGCGCCAGCAGCCAAGATTCTTCCCGTCCGCGGACCGGGGAGCTGTTTTTT.

Only one count was recorded for this clonotype. As DNA, the CDR3 is TGTGCCAGTAGCGAACAGGGACCAACTAATGAAAAACTGTTTTTT. Amino acid sequence: CASSEQGPTNEKLFF. This chain uses TRBV5-4 with TRBJ1-4; D is possibly TRBD1 (6 bases). Trimming removed 8 bases at V and 0 bases at J, with 14 bases between. Germline loops: CDR1 SGHNT, CDR2 YYREEE (reference sequence). There are 15 residues in the CDR3.

The chain is built from TRBV3-1 and TRBJ2-1; 8 positions agree with TRBD2. The V and J ends lost 6 bases and 4 bases, in that order; junction bases with no gene match: 8. The germline V gene encodes CDR1 LGHDT and CDR2 YNNKEL (reference sequence). The CDR3 is made up of 15 amino acids. This chain's CDR3 is CASRRSGSTYNEQFF. DNA of the CDR3: TGTGCCAGCAGACGAAGCGGGAGCACGTACAATGAGCAGTTCTTC.

A note on this clonotype: The junction shows a germline mismatch at one end, possibly a read error. This sequence joins TRBV20-1 and TRBJ1-2, with a possible D match to TRBD1 (6 bases). The germline V gene has CDR1 DFQATT and CDR2 SNEGSKA (reference sequence). This CDR3 region has 17 residues. The CDR3 sequence: CSAVDRLGPVVNYDYTF. CDR3 nucleotide sequence: TGCAGTGCCGTCGACAGGCTGGGACCCGTAGTAAACTATGACTACACCTTC.

J is TRBJ2-7 and V is TRBV11-2, with a weak D call TRBD1 (6 bases). This CDR3 comprises 14 residues. The germline V and J ends were trimmed by 0 bases and 3 bases, with 9 bases remaining between them. Germline loops: CDR1 SGHAT, CDR2 FQNNGV. The CDR3 spells CASSLDDRYYEQYF. In DNA form, the CDR3 reads TGTGCCAGCAGCTTAGACGACAGGTACTACGAGCAGTACTTC.

The chain uses TRBV29-1 and TRBJ2-3; D possibly uses TRBD1 or TRBD2 (6 bases each). Germline V gene data show CDR1 as SQVTM and CDR2 as ANQGSEA. This CDR3 region has 13 residues. Between the trimmed V and J ends, which lost 7 bases and 4 bases, there was a span of 15 bases. The DNA of the CDR3 is TGCAGCGCCACGGGGGCCCGCGCAGATACGCAGTATTTT. It yields the protein CSATGARADTQYF.

The chain employs TRBV5-1 and TRBJ2-4; D tentatively fits TRBD1 or TRBD2 (5 bases each). V was cut by 0 bases and J by 1 base, with 11 bases left in between. There are 16 residues in the CDR3. Germline CDR1 reads SGHRS; CDR2 reads YFSETQ. The CDR3 spells CASSLGPGAAKNIQYF. The CDR3 DNA is TGCGCCAGCAGCTTGGGCCCCGGGGCTGCCAAAAACATTCAGTACTTC.

This sequence joins TRBV6-5 and TRBJ1-2; 7 nucleotides align to TRBD1. CDR3 length: 12 residues. Germline assignment: CDR1 MNHEY and CDR2 SVGAGI. With V trimmed by 5 bases and J by 8 bases, 5 bases remained unmatched. CDR3 sequence: CASSRDRQGYTF. The CDR3 DNA follows: TGTGCCAGCAGTCGGGACAGACAAGGCTACACCTTC.

The rearrangement links TRBV10-3 to TRBJ2-1; 10 positions match TRBD2. This CDR3 spans 16 amino acids. Germline V CDR1 and CDR2: ENHRY, SYGVKD. Unmatched junction bases numbered 10, after V lost 3 bases and J lost 8 bases. The CDR3 loop reads CAISDYTSGTGHEQFF. CDR3 coding DNA: TGTGCCATCAGTGACTACACTAGCGGGACGGGGCATGAGCAGTTCTTC.

This chain uses TRBV12-3 or TRBV12-4 with TRBJ1-1; D is ambiguous. This CDR3 region has 12 residues. V dropped 2 bases and J dropped 7 bases, with 8 bases sitting between them. The CDR3 region is CASSLMGYEAFF. The DNA for the CDR3 is TGTGCCAGCAGTTTAATGGGGTATGAAGCTTTCTTT.

The V and J genes are TRBV12-3 or TRBV12-4 and TRBJ2-1; 7 bases map to TRBD2. The ends lost 2 bases at V and 3 bases at J; junction bases unmatched: 4. The CDR3 consists of 15 residues. The CDR3 sequence: CASSLRAGDYNEQFF. The CDR3 nucleotides are TGTGCCAGCAGTTTAAGGGCGGGAGACTACAATGAGCAGTTCTTC.

Turning to this clonotype: The junction differs from germline at one of its ends, possibly a read error. The chain links TRBV9 to TRBJ2-7, with 7 bases aligning to TRBD2. The germline gives CDR1 SGDLS, CDR2 YYNGEE. This CDR3 spans 14 amino acids. CDR3 sequence (DNA): TGTACCAGCAGCCCGAGGACTAGATCCTACGAGCAGTACTTC. Protein product: CTSSPRTRSYEQYF. Full variable domain (outside the CDR3, taken from reference TRBV9 and TRBJ2-7): DSGVTQTPKHLITATGQRVTLRCSPRSGDLSVYWYQQSLDQGLQFLIQYYNGEERAKGNILERFSAQQFPDLHSELNLSSLELGDSALYFCTSSPRTRSYEQYFGPGTRLTVT.

This clonotype has only a few counts. The chain is built from TRBV7-9 and TRBJ2-1; D not resolved. Germline V lookup: CDR1 SEHNR, CDR2 FQNEAQ (reference sequence). The CDR3 covers 12 residues. V gave up 4 bases and J gave up 6 bases, with 7 bases separating them. In DNA, the CDR3 is TGTGCCAGCAGCTCCGAACCCAATGAGCAGTTCTTC. Its protein is CASSSEPNEQFF.

This clonotype was observed once. A junction end diverges from the germline sequence, so it may reflect a read error. The gene calls are TRBV6-5 and TRBJ1-1; perhaps TRBD1 as D (6 bases). CDR1 MNHEY and CDR2 SVGAGI come from the germline V gene. CDR3 length equals 13 residues. CDR3 sequence: CASKQGMATGAFF. CDR3 sequence (DNA): TGTGCCAGCAAACAGGGAATGGCCACTGGAGCTTTCTTT.

A few counts support this clonotype. The V gene is TRBV25-1, the J gene TRBJ1-2; D gene uncertain. V was cut by 4 bases and J by 5 bases, with 8 bases left in between. Germline CDR1 and CDR2: MGHDK and SYGVNS. This CDR3 region has 12 residues. The CDR3 nucleotides are TGTGCCAGCAGTGTGAGCCAGTATGGCTACACCTTC. As protein: CASSVSQYGYTF.

The V and J genes are TRBV20-1 and TRBJ2-4, with TRBD1 as a possible D gene (6 bases). CDR1 is DFQATT and CDR2 is SNEGSKA in the germline V gene (reference sequence). The CDR3 consists of 12 residues. V lost 3 bases and J lost 13, with 16 bases in between. CDR3 sequence (DNA): TGCAGTGCTAGCTACAGGGTCACGGCCCAGTACTTC. Residues: CSASYRVTAQYF.

The CDR3 nucleotides read TGCAGCGTTACAAGCTCCTATAATTCACCCCTCCACTTT. Protein: CSVTSSYNSPLHF. The chain recombines TRBV29-1 with TRBJ1-6; D is ambiguous. The germline V gene has CDR1 SQVTM and CDR2 ANQGSEA. The V end was cut by 5 bases, the J end by 0 bases, with 5 bases between. The CDR3 is 13 amino acids.

This clonotype was found a few times. This chain uses TRBV4-2 with TRBJ2-7; 9 bases agree with TRBD2. V shed 1 base, J shed 0 bases, and the junction held 4 bases outside the gene matches. Germline values: CDR1 LGHNA, CDR2 YNFKEQ. The CDR3 is 16 amino acids. The CDR3: CASSQGRTSASYEQYF. CDR3 DNA: TGTGCCAGCAGCCAAGGTCGGACTAGCGCCTCCTACGAGCAGTACTTC.

The chain recombines TRBV20-1 with TRBJ1-5; D is perhaps TRBD1 (6 bases). V lost 6 bases and J 4 bases, leaving 13 bases between the germline ends. The CDR3 is 13 amino acids. Per the germline V gene, CDR1 is DFQATT and CDR2 is SNEGSKA (reference sequence). The CDR3 here is CSASLDRNQPQHF. The DNA for the CDR3 is TGCAGTGCCAGTTTAGACAGGAATCAGCCCCAGCATTTT.

This clonotype appeared a few times. CDR3 bases: TGTGCCAGCAGCCGTCACTACGAGCAGTACTTC. Residues: CASSRHYEQYF. The chain joins TRBV5-5 to TRBJ2-7; D is uncertain. CDR3 length: 11 amino acids. Trimming pared 4 bases from V and 3 bases from J, leaving 5 bases between. In germline, CDR1 is SGHKS, CDR2 YYEKEE (reference sequence). The full variable domain, with the rest looked up from reference TRBV5-5 and TRBJ2-7, is DAGVTQSPTHLIKTRGQQVTLRCSPISGHKSVSWYQQVLGQGPQFIFQYYEKEERGRGNFPDRFSARQFPNYSSELNVNALLLGDSALYLCASSRHYEQYFGPGTRLTVT.